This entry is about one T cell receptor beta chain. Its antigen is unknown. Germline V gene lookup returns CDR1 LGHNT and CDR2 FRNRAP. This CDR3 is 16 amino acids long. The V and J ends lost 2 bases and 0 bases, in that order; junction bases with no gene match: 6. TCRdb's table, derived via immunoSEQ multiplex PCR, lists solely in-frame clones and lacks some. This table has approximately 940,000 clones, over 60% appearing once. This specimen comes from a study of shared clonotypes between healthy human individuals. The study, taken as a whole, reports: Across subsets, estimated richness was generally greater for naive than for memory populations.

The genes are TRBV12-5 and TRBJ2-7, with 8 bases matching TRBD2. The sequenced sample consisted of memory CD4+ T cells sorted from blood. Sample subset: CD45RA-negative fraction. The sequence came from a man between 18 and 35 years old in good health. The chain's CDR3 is CASGLRIAGSSYEQYF. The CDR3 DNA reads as TGTGCTAGTGGTTTGAGAATAGCGGGGAGCTCCTACGAGCAGTACTTC.